A single sample gave rise to the 29 T cell receptor beta chains below, sequenced in a study of T-cell reconstitution after alpha-beta-depleted transplantation in children. During its preparation, the TCRbeta library received unique molecular identifiers. Each CDR3 protein gets one entry after TCRdb re-called the PCR reads with MiXCR. The profile shows tens of thousands of distinct CDR3 sequences, approximately 6% of them singletons. This material consisted of PBMCs, mostly from graft donor cells, taken 60 days after TCRalphabeta/CD19-depleted stem cell transplant. Receptor source: a female patient younger than 10 who had a stem cell transplant for aplastic anemia, so the T cells may come from the graft donor.

In this sample, this clonotype turned up many times. The chain employs TRBV12-3 or TRBV12-4 and TRBJ2-3, with D possibly called TRBD1 or TRBD2 (5 bases each). This CDR3 has 16 residues. V lost 4 bases, J lost 4 bases, and 18 bases lay in between. The CDR3 loop reads CASSSSGTAAADTQYF. The CDR3 nucleotides read TGTGCCAGCAGTTCCTCCGGGACGGCGGCGGCAGATACGCAGTATTTT.

The sample holds many counts of this clonotype. The chain carries TRBV12-3 or TRBV12-4 and TRBJ2-2; 7 nucleotides match TRBD1. The J segment lost 7 bases and the V segment lost 2 bases, leaving 1 base of the junction unmatched. The CDR3 runs 13 residues. CDR3 in amino acids: CASSLQGVGELFF. In nucleotides, the CDR3 is TGTGCCAGCAGTTTACAGGGGGTCGGGGAGCTGTTTTTT.

The chain uses TRBV6-5 and TRBJ2-1, with D hard to call. V lost 6 bases and J 0 bases, leaving 12 bases between the germline ends. The CDR3 has 15 amino acids. Germline lookup yields CDR1 MNHEY and CDR2 SVGAGI. CDR3 sequence: CASRFKPPSYNEQFF. For the CDR3, the DNA is TGTGCCAGCAGGTTCAAGCCGCCCTCCTACAATGAGCAGTTCTTC.

This clonotype was seen many times. The rearrangement links TRBV14 to TRBJ2-1; the D gene could be TRBD1 or TRBD2 (6 bases each). The CDR3 is 16 amino acids. From germline, CDR1 is SGHDN and CDR2 FVKESK. Trimming removed 0 bases at V and 4 bases at J, with 13 bases between. CDR3 sequence: CASSQEGGFNYNEQFF. The CDR3 region has the DNA TGTGCCAGCAGCCAAGAAGGGGGGTTTAATTACAATGAGCAGTTCTTC.

Many counts were recorded for this clonotype. V and J are TRBV7-9 and TRBJ2-2; no definite D call. CDR3 size: 12 residues. Trimming took off 4 bases at V and 6 bases at J, with 6 bases between the two ends. CDR1 and CDR2 from the germline V gene are SEHNR and FQNEAQ (reference sequence). The CDR3 is CASSSTAGELFF. The CDR3 DNA follows: TGTGCCAGCAGCTCAACGGCCGGGGAGCTGTTTTTT.

This clonotype was seen repeatedly, ten times or more. V and J are TRBV11-2 and TRBJ2-3, with no clear D. The CDR3 covers 14 residues. Per the germline V gene, CDR1 is SGHAT and CDR2 is FQNNGV. V lost 4 bases and J lost 2, with 10 bases in between. The CDR3 DNA reads TGTGCCAGCAGCTCACGGGCGTCCACAGATACGCAGTATTTT. Translation gives CASSSRASTDTQYF.

This clonotype was observed a few times. V is TRBV3-1 and J is TRBJ2-6; D may correspond to TRBD1 or TRBD2 (5 bases each). Germline CDR1 is LGHDT and CDR2 is YNNKEL (reference sequence). The CDR3 length is 20 residues. Trimming took off 0 bases at V and 0 bases at J, with 18 bases between the two ends. In DNA form, the CDR3 reads TGTGCCAGCAGCCAAGATGAGAGGCAGGGACCCAGCTCTGGGGCCAACGTCCTGACTTTC. Translating it yields CASSQDERQGPSSGANVLTF.

In DNA form, the CDR3 reads TGTGCCAGCAGCTTGATTCCCCGGCCCCAGGACGGCCGAGAGACCCAGTACTTC. It is translated as CASSLIPRPQDGRETQYF. V usage is TRBV7-9 and J usage is TRBJ2-5; D is uncertain. CDR3 length: 18 residues. Germline V gene sequence: CDR1 SEHNR, CDR2 FQNEAQ (reference sequence). The V gene lost 3 bases and the J gene lost 4 bases, with 24 bases spanning the gap.

This clonotype was found many times. The gene calls are TRBV10-3 and TRBJ2-3, with TRBD1 matching 7 bases. This CDR3 contains 16 residues. V shed 4 bases, J shed 2 bases, and the junction held 9 bases outside the gene matches. CDR1 and CDR2 (germline): ENHRY, SYGVKD. The CDR3: CAISGRTGAATDTQYF. Written as DNA, the CDR3 is TGTGCCATCAGTGGGCGCACAGGGGCGGCCACAGATACGCAGTATTTT.

This clonotype has ten or more counts. This rearrangement joins TRBV6-4 to TRBJ1-1; a possible D gene is TRBD1 (6 bases). V lost 5 bases and J 1 base, leaving 14 bases between the germline ends. Germline V lookup: CDR1 MRHNA, CDR2 SNTAGT. This CDR3 contains 15 residues. In DNA, the CDR3 is TGTGCCAGCAGTAACGGGGGCGCAGGGAACACTGAAGCTTTCTTT. Amino acids: CASSNGGAGNTEAFF.

This clonotype occurred many times. This chain joins TRBV7-8 and TRBJ1-1; 7 positions agree with TRBD1. After removal of 5 bases from V and 8 bases from J, the junction contained 14 bases not matched to a gene. CDR1 is SGHVS, CDR2 FQNEAQ, per germline. The CDR3 extends over 15 amino acids. This CDR3 is CASSPRQGGVREAFF. The DNA of the CDR3 is TGTGCCAGCAGCCCCCGACAGGGAGGGGTCAGGGAAGCTTTCTTT.

As concerns this clonotype: Being one base from a much bigger clone, this may be a read error. V is TRBV5-5 and J is TRBJ2-3; D may be TRBD2 (6 bases). The germline CDR1 and CDR2 sequences are SGHKS and YYEKEE (reference sequence). The CDR3 has 15 residues. CDR3 residues: CASLGTLRSTDAQYF. Here the CDR3 DNA reads TGTGCCAGCTTGGGGACTCTGCGTAGCACAGATGCGCAGTATTTT.

Only a few counts were recorded for this clonotype. The chain couples TRBV14 to TRBJ2-1; TRBD1 aligns across 9 bases. CDR1 SGHDN and CDR2 FVKESK come from the germline V gene. V was clipped by 4 bases and J by 2 bases; unmatched bases: 3. The CDR3 totals 15 residues. CDR3 protein: CASSLGQGPYNEQFF. As DNA, the CDR3 is TGTGCCAGCAGCCTTGGACAGGGGCCCTACAATGAGCAGTTCTTC.

This clonotype has ten or more counts. The chain carries TRBV28 and TRBJ2-7; D is unclear. The CDR3 has 16 amino acids. V lost 6 bases and J lost 1, with 19 bases in between. Germline CDR1 and CDR2: MDHEN and SYDVKM. CDR3 DNA sequence: TGTGCCAGCAGCTTTACGTTGGGCGCCGGATCCTACGAGCAGTACTTC. This codes for CASSFTLGAGSYEQYF.

This clonotype has ten or more counts. The chain has TRBV20-1 and TRBJ2-1, with D possibly TRBD2 on 6 matching bases. Trimming shortened V by 0 bases and J by 3 bases, and 18 bases separated the two germline ends. This CDR3 comprises 17 residues. Germline CDR1 DFQATT, CDR2 SNEGSKA (reference sequence). The CDR3: CSARDTRRDEDYNEQFF. Written as DNA, the CDR3 is TGCAGTGCTAGAGATACCCGGAGGGACGAGGACTACAATGAGCAGTTCTTC.

This clonotype was seen at least ten times. This rearrangement joins TRBV12-3 or TRBV12-4 to TRBJ2-1; TRBD2 matches 11 bases. J was trimmed by 2 bases and V by 6 bases; bases with no gene match: 3. The CDR3 has 15 residues. CDR3 sequence (DNA): TGTGCCAGCAGCAAGACTAGCGGGGCCTACAATGAGCAGTTCTTC. Translating gives CASSKTSGAYNEQFF.

This clonotype was seen many times. CDR3 region: CASSPQRQESEQFF. DNA for the CDR3: TGTGCCAGCTCACCACAGCGACAGGAGTCTGAGCAGTTCTTC. This chain joins TRBV18 and TRBJ2-1, with D possibly being TRBD1 (6 bases). Trimming stripped 1 base from V and 9 bases from J, with 13 bases between. In germline, CDR1 is KGHSH, CDR2 LQKENI. The CDR3 contains 14 residues. The complete variable domain, with remaining parts taken from reference TRBV18 and TRBJ2-1, reads NAGVMQNPRHLVRRRGQEARLRCSPMKGHSHVYWYRQLPEEGLKFMVYLQKENIIDESGMPKERFSAEFPKEGPSILRIQQVVRGDSAAYFCASSPQRQESEQFFGPGTRLTVL.

This clonotype was observed at least ten times. The chain is built from TRBV29-1 and TRBJ2-7; 11 bases match TRBD1. The CDR3 is made up of 15 amino acids. After removal of 7 bases from V and 7 bases from J, the junction contained 15 bases not matched to a gene. Germline CDR1 reads SQVTM; CDR2 reads ANQGSEA. The CDR3 reads CSAKAMGQGVGEQYF. The CDR3 nucleotides read TGCAGCGCTAAGGCCATGGGACAGGGGGTAGGGGAGCAGTACTTC.

This clonotype came up many times. This chain uses TRBV5-1 with TRBJ2-3, with D maybe TRBD2 (6 bases). This CDR3 comprises 14 residues. CDR1 is SGHRS and CDR2 is YFSETQ in the germline V gene. Trimming pared 4 bases from V and 2 bases from J, leaving 11 bases between. CDR3 sequence: CASSRDSPTDTQYF. The CDR3, as DNA: TGCGCCAGCAGCCGGGACTCTCCCACAGATACGCAGTATTTT. Full variable domain (rest looked up from reference TRBV5-1 and TRBJ2-3): KAGVTQTPRYLIKTRGQQVTLSCSPISGHRSVSWYQQTPGQGLQFLFEYFSETQRNKGNFPGRFSGRQFSNSRSEMNVSTLELGDSALYLCASSRDSPTDTQYFGPGTRLTVL.

This clonotype has a handful of counts. CDR3 protein: CATLGRVALSGANVLTF. CDR3 coding DNA: TGTGCCACCCTAGGCCGAGTGGCCCTATCTGGGGCCAACGTCCTGACTTTC. The chain carries TRBV28 and TRBJ2-6; D remains ambiguous. V was pared by 10 bases and J by 1 base, with 20 bases between. The CDR3 length is 17 residues. Looked up from germline, CDR1 is MDHEN and CDR2 is SYDVKM.

In this sample, this clonotype turned up many times. The chain couples TRBV2 to TRBJ2-5; D gene unclear. The CDR3 has 12 residues. V was shortened by 5 bases and J by 5 bases, with 9 bases between the two germline ends. Germline V CDR1 and CDR2: SNHLY, FYNNEI. The CDR3, as DNA: TGTGCCAGCAGTTTAGATGCGGAGACCCAGTACTTC. This sequence encodes CASSLDAETQYF.

The chain links TRBV19 to TRBJ2-3; possible D gene TRBD2, 5 bases. From germline, CDR1 is LNHDA and CDR2 SQIVND (reference sequence). V was pared by 7 bases and J by 3 bases, with 5 bases between. CDR3 length equals 11 residues. CDR3 DNA sequence: TGTGCCAGTACGGGAACAGATACGCAGTATTTT. Translated: CASTGTDTQYF.

As for this clonotype: A read error may explain this, as a much larger clone is one base away. The V and J genes are TRBV6-2 or TRBV6-3 and TRBJ2-5, with 8 bases matching TRBD2. The germline gives CDR1 MNHEY, CDR2 SVGEGT. The CDR3 runs 16 residues. CDR3 bases: TGTGCCAGCCGTCTCGAACTAGCGGTTGCTCAAGAGACCCTGTACTTC. Encoded protein: CASRLELAVAQETLYF.

The chain couples TRBV5-6 to TRBJ2-1, with TRBD2 identical over 11 bases. Looked up from germline, CDR1 is SGHDT and CDR2 is YYEEEE. The CDR3 sequence is 15 residues long. J lost 2 bases, V lost 4 bases, and 2 bases had no gene match. The CDR3 sequence: CASSRTSGPYNEQFF. Written as DNA, the CDR3 is TGTGCCAGCAGCCGGACTAGCGGGCCCTACAATGAGCAGTTCTTC.

This rearrangement joins TRBV3-1 to TRBJ1-3; 8 nucleotides align to TRBD1. The ends lost 8 bases at V and 14 bases at J; junction bases unmatched: 20. Germline loops: CDR1 LGHDT, CDR2 YNNKEL (reference sequence). This CDR3 spans 15 amino acids. CDR3 amino acids: CASSFQTGEISGLYF. CDR3 DNA: TGTGCCAGCTCCTTCCAGACAGGGGAGATCAGCGGCTTATATTTT.

This clonotype was recorded many times. The chain has TRBV29-1 and TRBJ2-7; D gene uncertain. CDR1 and CDR2 from the germline V gene are SQVTM and ANQGSEA. CDR3 length: 14 residues. Trimming took 4 bases from V and 0 from J, leaving 13 bases between them. The CDR3, as DNA: TGCAGCGTTGTAGGCCCTTCCAGCTCCTACGAGCAGTACTTC. Its translation is CSVVGPSSSYEQYF.

This clonotype came up many times. The gene calls are TRBV18 and TRBJ1-2; D is possibly TRBD1 (5 bases). Trimming shortened V by 3 bases and J by 8 bases, and 13 bases separated the two germline ends. CDR1 is KGHSH, CDR2 LQKENI, per germline. This CDR3 has 13 amino acids. Written as DNA, the CDR3 is TGTGCCAGCTCACCTGGCAGGGAGAAGGGCTACACCTTC. Residues: CASSPGREKGYTF. The full variable domain, with the rest looked up from reference TRBV18 and TRBJ1-2, is NAGVMQNPRHLVRRRGQEARLRCSPMKGHSHVYWYRQLPEEGLKFMVYLQKENIIDESGMPKERFSAEFPKEGPSILRIQQVVRGDSAAYFCASSPGREKGYTFGSGTRLTVV.

This clonotype was found many times. The chain recombines TRBV20-1 with TRBJ2-5; 9 bases fit TRBD2. Per germline, CDR1 DFQATT and CDR2 SNEGSKA (reference sequence). The CDR3 totals 13 residues. Unmatched junction bases numbered 4, after V lost 3 bases and J lost 5 bases. CDR3 protein: CSASIAGVETQYF. For the CDR3, the DNA is TGCAGTGCTAGCATAGCGGGGGTGGAGACCCAGTACTTC.

Many counts were recorded for this clonotype. The J gene is TRBJ2-3, the V gene TRBV20-1, with 13 bases aligning to TRBD2. With 4 bases clipped from V and 5 bases from J, the junction kept 6 bases outside the gene matches. The CDR3 spans 15 residues. Germline V lookup: CDR1 DFQATT, CDR2 SNEGSKA (reference sequence). CDR3 in amino acids: CSAISRLAGGDTQYF. Written as DNA, the CDR3 is TGCAGTGCTATTAGCCGACTAGCGGGAGGAGATACGCAGTATTTT.